The 21 T cell receptor beta chains below all came from one sample that was sequenced in a study of T-cell memory formation after mild COVID-19. TCRdb reprocessed the 5' RACE reads with MiXCR, giving one entry per CDR3 protein. This table has roughly 400,000 distinct CDR3 sequences, around 17% appearing once. Sequenced: PBMCs or a T cell subset sorted from them (not recorded which). These receptors all stem from a man aged 18-30 years who had mild COVID-19 (a few samples of this study predate the infection). Cell type and time point are not known.

This clonotype has a handful of counts. This chain links TRBV10-2 with TRBJ1-5; TRBD1 is a possible D gene (5 bases). Trimming left V 4 bases short and J 5 bases short, with 12 bases between. There are 14 residues in the CDR3. Germline V gene data show CDR1 as WSHSY and CDR2 as SAAADI. The CDR3 reads CASSVSGRDQPQHF. The CDR3 coding sequence is TGCGCCAGCAGTGTGTCAGGGAGGGATCAGCCCCAGCATTTT.

This chain links TRBV5-6 with TRBJ1-3, with 7 bases that match TRBD1. CDR3 length: 14 residues. V shed 4 bases, J shed 8 bases, and the junction held 9 bases outside the gene matches. The germline V gene has CDR1 SGHDT and CDR2 YYEEEE. This chain's CDR3 is CASSIDRVGDTIYF. The DNA for the CDR3 is TGTGCCAGCAGCATCGACAGGGTGGGAGACACCATATATTTT.

The V gene is TRBV10-3, the J gene TRBJ2-3, with 13 nucleotides matching TRBD2. V was pared by 10 bases and J by 2 bases, with 6 bases of the junction left unmatched. Germline-derived CDR1 and CDR2 are ENHRY and SYGVKD. The CDR3 spans 15 residues. The CDR3 protein is CANSLAGGTTDTQYF. CDR3 nucleotide sequence: TGTGCCAACTCACTAGCGGGGGGGACCACAGATACGCAGTATTTT.

The rearrangement links TRBV15 to TRBJ1-2, with TRBD1 matching over 8 bases. The V gene end was trimmed by 3 bases and the J gene end by 2 bases; junction bases not matched to a gene: 8. Germline CDR1 and CDR2: LNHNV and YYDKDF (reference sequence). There are 16 residues in the CDR3. Here the CDR3 reads CATSRRTGSANYGYTF. Here the CDR3 DNA reads TGTGCCACCAGCAGGAGGACAGGGAGCGCGAACTATGGCTACACCTTC.

This clonotype was counted a few times. The chain employs TRBV5-1 and TRBJ2-3, with 10 bases matching TRBD1. Germline V gene sequence: CDR1 SGHRS, CDR2 YFSETQ. The CDR3 extends over 16 amino acids. After removal of 5 bases from V and 2 bases from J, the junction contained 8 bases not matched to a gene. Here the CDR3 reads CASRVGQGSPTDTQYF. The CDR3 nucleotides read TGCGCCAGCAGGGTGGGACAGGGGTCTCCCACAGATACGCAGTATTTT. Full variable domain (rest looked up from reference TRBV5-1 and TRBJ2-3): KAGVTQTPRYLIKTRGQQVTLSCSPISGHRSVSWYQQTPGQGLQFLFEYFSETQRNKGNFPGRFSGRQFSNSRSEMNVSTLELGDSALYLCASRVGQGSPTDTQYFGPGTRLTVL.

The table lists this clonotype with a few counts. The J gene is TRBJ2-2, the V gene TRBV7-2; D gene ambiguous. The CDR3 contains 14 residues. The germline gives CDR1 SGHTA, CDR2 FQGNSA. With 1 base removed from V and 5 bases from J, the gap between germline ends came to 8 bases. The CDR3 region has the DNA TGTGCCAGCAGCTTAGGTGGAGCAACCGGGGAGCTGTTTTTT. It is translated as CASSLGGATGELFF.

This clonotype was counted a few times. The chain recombines TRBV7-3 with TRBJ2-2; 8 positions agree with TRBD2. Trimming at V came to 5 bases and at J to 4 bases, leaving 9 bases not matched to a gene. Germline V gene sequence: CDR1 SGHTA, CDR2 FQGTGA. This CDR3 region has 16 residues. DNA of the CDR3: TGTGCCAGCAGCCAGATCGACCGGGGGGGCACCGGGGAGCTGTTTTTT. As protein: CASSQIDRGGTGELFF.

This clonotype has only a few counts. This chain uses TRBV7-8 with TRBJ1-5; 9 bases map to TRBD1. Trimming cost V 6 bases and J 6 bases; bases outside gene matches: 9. CDR3 size: 15 residues. The germline CDR1 and CDR2 sequences are SGHVS and FQNEAQ. The CDR3, as DNA: TGTGCCAGCAGACCAGGACAGGGGATAGGTCAGCCCCAGCATTTT. Translating gives CASRPGQGIGQPQHF. Based on the CDR3 plus reference TRBV7-8 and TRBJ1-5, the full variable domain is GAGVSQSPRYKVAKRGQDVALRCDPISGHVSLFWYQQALGQGPEFLTYFQNEAQLDKSGLPSDRFFAERPEGSVSTLKIQRTQQEDSAVYLCASRPGQGIGQPQHFGDGTRLSIL.

This clonotype was picked up a small number of times. The chain is built from TRBV19 and TRBJ2-1; 7 bases agree with TRBD1. The CDR3 totals 14 residues. Per germline, CDR1 LNHDA and CDR2 SQIVND (reference sequence). V lost 2 bases and J lost 2; bases outside the gene matches: 0. The CDR3 region is CASSIQGAYNEQFF. CDR3 bases: TGTGCCAGTAGTATACAGGGGGCCTACAATGAGCAGTTCTTC.

This clonotype showed up just a few times. This sequence joins TRBV29-1 and TRBJ2-3; 9 bases map to TRBD2. The CDR3 is 12 amino acids. Germline lookup yields CDR1 SQVTM and CDR2 ANQGSEA. V dropped 5 bases and J dropped 7; count of bases not matched to a gene: 4. CDR3 in DNA: TGCAGCGTTTCAGCGGGAGGTAATACGCAGTATTTT. Protein product: CSVSAGGNTQYF.

This clonotype was seen more than once but under ten times. The V call is TRBV5-8, the J call TRBJ2-7; D is unresolved. Trimming shortened V by 1 base and J by 7 bases, and 12 bases separated the two germline ends. The CDR3 has 13 residues. The germline CDR1 and CDR2 sequences are SGHTS and YDEGEE. Written as DNA, the CDR3 is TGTGCCAGCAGCTTGTTGGGTGCCGCAGAGCAGTACTTC. This encodes CASSLLGAAEQYF. Supplemented by reference TRBV5-8 and TRBJ2-7, the full variable domain reads EAGVTQSPTHLIKTRGQQATLRCSPISGHTSVYWYQQALGLGLQFLLWYDEGEERNRGNFPPRFSGRQFPNYSSELNVNALELEDSALYLCASSLLGAAEQYFGPGTRLTVT.

CDR3 DNA: TGCGCCAGCAGCTCTAGATTGCAGGGGGCATCAAATACGCAGTATTTT. It encodes CASSSRLQGASNTQYF. V gene TRBV5-1 combines with J gene TRBJ2-3, with 8 bases matching TRBD1. The CDR3 contains 16 residues. Germline V gives CDR1 SGHRS, CDR2 YFSETQ. The J segment lost 7 bases and the V segment lost 3 bases, leaving 13 bases of the junction unmatched.

This clonotype has only a few counts. The chain couples TRBV27 to TRBJ2-7; no clear D. The CDR3 covers 12 residues. V was pared by 2 bases and J by 5 bases, with 7 bases between. From germline, CDR1 is MNHEY and CDR2 SMNVEV (reference sequence). CDR3 in DNA: TGTGCCAGCAGTTTAGGCCCCAACGAGCAGTACTTC. It is translated as CASSLGPNEQYF.

This clonotype has a handful of counts. J is TRBJ1-2 and V is TRBV5-1; D is possibly TRBD1 (6 bases). Trimming shortened V by 4 bases and J by 4 bases, and 8 bases separated the two germline ends. The CDR3 has 12 amino acids. Germline V gene sequence: CDR1 SGHRS, CDR2 YFSETQ. The CDR3 region is CASSQGLYGYTF. CDR3 DNA sequence: TGCGCCAGCAGCCAGGGGCTCTATGGCTACACCTTC.

V is TRBV5-5 and J is TRBJ2-3, with D possibly being TRBD1 (6 bases). This CDR3 spans 15 amino acids. V lost 4 bases and J 5 bases, leaving 17 bases between the germline ends. The germline V gene has CDR1 SGHKS and CDR2 YYEKEE (reference sequence). The CDR3 region is CASSPGQGIRDTQYF. CDR3 sequence (DNA): TGTGCCAGCAGCCCAGGTCAGGGGATTCGAGATACGCAGTATTTT. Based on the CDR3 plus reference TRBV5-5 and TRBJ2-3, the full variable domain is DAGVTQSPTHLIKTRGQQVTLRCSPISGHKSVSWYQQVLGQGPQFIFQYYEKEERGRGNFPDRFSARQFPNYSSELNVNALLLGDSALYLCASSPGQGIRDTQYFGPGTRLTVL.

This clonotype was recorded a few times. The rearrangement uses TRBV5-1 and TRBJ1-4, with no clear D. CDR3 length: 16 amino acids. Germline V gene lookup returns CDR1 SGHRS and CDR2 YFSETQ. V lost 0 bases and J lost 0, with 9 bases in between. In DNA, the CDR3 is TGCGCCAGCAGCTTGGGACGGACCGCAACTAATGAAAAACTGTTTTTT. Its translation is CASSLGRTATNEKLFF.

This chain uses TRBV5-1 with TRBJ2-7; 7 bases are a match to TRBD1. This CDR3 spans 15 amino acids. Germline CDR1 reads SGHRS; CDR2 reads YFSETQ. Trimming at V came to 7 bases and at J to 3 bases, leaving 13 bases not matched to a gene. The CDR3 DNA follows: TGCGCCAGCGCACTCTCAGGGGGAATAGACTACGAGCAGTACTTC. Amino acid sequence: CASALSGGIDYEQYF.

This clonotype was counted only a few times. The CDR3 sequence is CASSIGTGVYETQYF. The CDR3 nucleotides read TGTGCCAGCAGCATCGGGACAGGGGTTTATGAGACCCAGTACTTC. V is TRBV7-2 and J is TRBJ2-5; 10 bases line up with TRBD1. Germline CDR1 SGHTA, CDR2 FQGNSA. CDR3 size: 15 residues. V shed 5 bases, J shed 5 bases, and the junction held 8 bases outside the gene matches. The entire variable domain, with the rest obtained from reference TRBV7-2 and TRBJ2-5, is as follows: GAGVSQSPSNKVTEKGKDVELRCDPISGHTALYWYRQSLGQGLEFLIYFQGNSAPDKSGLPSDRFSAERTGGSVSTLTIQRTQQEDSAVYLCASSIGTGVYETQYFGPGTRLLVL.

The chain recombines TRBV12-3 or TRBV12-4 with TRBJ1-2; D is perhaps TRBD1 (6 bases). The V end was cut by 3 bases, the J end by 2 bases, with 10 bases between. The CDR3 length is 14 residues. The CDR3 sequence: CASSFYRDNYGYTF. The CDR3 DNA reads TGTGCCAGCAGTTTTTACAGGGACAACTATGGCTACACCTTC.

As regards this clonotype: Sequence at one end of the junction differs from germline and may be a read error. The chain links TRBV28 to TRBJ1-6, with D tentatively TRBD1 (6 bases). Germline CDR1 reads MDHEN; CDR2 reads SYDVKM. The CDR3 contains 14 residues. CDR3 protein: CASSFWGDNSPLNF. The CDR3 DNA is TGTGCCAGCAGTTTCTGGGGGGACAATTCACCCCTCAACTTT. Drawing the rest from reference TRBV28 and TRBJ1-6, the complete variable domain is DVKVTQSSRYLVKRTGEKVFLECVQDMDHENMFWYRQDPGLGLRLIYFSYDVKMKEKGDIPEGYSVSREKKERFSLILESASTNQTSMYLCASSFWGDNSPLNFGNGTRLTVT.

This clonotype was seen only a few times. V usage is TRBV10-3 and J usage is TRBJ2-3, with 13 bases matching TRBD2. Germline CDR1 ENHRY, CDR2 SYGVKD. This CDR3 has 18 amino acids. V was pared by 3 bases and J by 1 base, with 7 bases of the junction left unmatched. The chain's CDR3 is CAISDILGLAGRTDTQYF. For the CDR3, the DNA is TGTGCCATCAGTGATATACTGGGACTAGCGGGGCGCACAGATACGCAGTATTTT.